One and the same sample provided the 18 T cell receptor beta chains below, sequenced in a study of blood T cells in healthy people across ages. Combining a sample-barcoded 5' primer with a J-beta primer mix, a second PCR ran for about 7 to 11 cycles. MiXCR was run by TCRdb on the 5' RACE reads, yielding one entry per CDR3 protein. Of more than 700,000 distinct CDR3 sequences listed, roughly 50% are singletons. The source material was blood. Source of these receptors: a man of 80 years or more in good health.

The chain uses TRBV7-2 and TRBJ2-1; TRBD2 matches 10 bases. Trimming took 4 bases from V and 5 from J; bases not matched to a gene: 5. The CDR3 length is 15 residues. Germline assignment: CDR1 SGHTA and CDR2 FQGNSA. As DNA, the CDR3 is TGTGCCAGCAGCTCTAGCGGGAGTACCAACAATGAGCAGTTCTTC. Its protein is CASSSSGSTNNEQFF.

The chain is built from TRBV12-3 or TRBV12-4 and TRBJ1-6; D gene ambiguous. V lost 7 bases, J lost 9 bases, and 19 bases lay in between. The CDR3 is 15 residues long. In DNA, the CDR3 is TGTGCCAGCACCCCCGGCAGTCCACTCGCTTCACCCCTCCACTTT. The encoded protein is CASTPGSPLASPLHF.

This clonotype showed up just a few times. V and J are TRBV7-9 and TRBJ2-1; 11 bases align to TRBD1. This CDR3 contains 16 residues. Losses at the gene ends were 4 bases for V and 4 bases for J; bases not matched to a gene: 6. In germline, CDR1 is SEHNR, CDR2 FQNEAQ (reference sequence). CDR3 sequence (DNA): TGTGCCAGCAGCTCCCGGACAGGGGGCGTATACAATGAGCAGTTCTTC. Encoded protein: CASSSRTGGVYNEQFF.

This chain links TRBV18 with TRBJ2-1; possibly TRBD2 for D (5 bases). CDR1 and CDR2 from the germline V gene are KGHSH and LQKENI. The CDR3 contains 17 residues. The V end lost 0 bases, the J end lost 4 bases, and 16 bases lay between the germline ends. The CDR3 reads CASSPPLGHPGYNEQFF. As DNA, the CDR3 is TGTGCCAGCTCACCACCGTTAGGGCACCCGGGGTACAATGAGCAGTTCTTC.

Concerning this clonotype itself: Relative to the germline gene, one junction end is altered; a read error may explain this. This rearrangement joins TRBV12-3 or TRBV12-4 to TRBJ2-1, with 10 bases that match TRBD2. CDR3 length: 15 amino acids. In DNA form, the CDR3 reads TGTGCCAGCAGTTTGTCTAGCGGGAGCTACGATGAGCAGTTCTTC. Its translation is CASSLSSGSYDEQFF.

Concerning this clonotype: A read error may explain this, as a much larger clone is one base away. The chain employs TRBV5-1 and TRBJ2-5; D gene unclear. The J call is uncertain, as TRBJ2-7 better fits the DNA end. From germline, CDR1 is SGHRS and CDR2 YFSETQ. The CDR3 contains 13 residues. The CDR3 DNA is TGCGCCAGCAGCGTGGTCAGTAGGGTCGAGCAGTACTTC. This encodes CASSVVSRVEQYF.

The chain links TRBV6-6 to TRBJ2-5; D ambiguous. The closer fit of TRBJ2-7 to the DNA end suggests the J call may be wrong. The CDR3 has 15 amino acids. Germline V lookup: CDR1 MNHNY, CDR2 SVGAGI (reference sequence). The CDR3 loop is CASSLDSPPLYEQYF. In DNA form, the CDR3 reads TGTGCCAGCAGCCTAGACTCCCCCCCCCTCTACGAGCAGTACTTC.

A few counts support this clonotype. V gene TRBV4-2 combines with J gene TRBJ1-1, with a weak D call TRBD1 (5 bases). V dropped 4 bases and J dropped 1 base, with 10 bases sitting between them. The CDR3 loop spans 14 amino acids. The germline gives CDR1 LGHNA, CDR2 YNFKEQ. In DNA, the CDR3 is TGTGCCAGCAGCCCGGGACGGACGAACACTGAAGCTTTCTTT. This codes for CASSPGRTNTEAFF.

This clonotype was counted only a few times. J is TRBJ1-1 and V is TRBV4-1; D not certain. Trimming shortened V by 2 bases and J by 2 bases, and 15 bases separated the two germline ends. CDR1 is MGHRA and CDR2 is YSYEKL in the germline V gene. The CDR3 is made up of 16 amino acids. CDR3 DNA: TGCGCCAGCAGCCAATTTTGGGCAGGAGTTAACACTGAAGCTTTCTTT. Protein product: CASSQFWAGVNTEAFF.

V is TRBV6-1 and J is TRBJ1-2; D gene uncertain. V lost 8 bases, J lost 6 bases, and 16 bases lay in between. The CDR3 runs 13 residues. Germline V gene lookup returns CDR1 MNHNS and CDR2 SASEGT. Here the CDR3 DNA reads TGTGCCAGCGTGGGAGGCGTCCTCCATGGCTACACCTTC. This gives the protein CASVGGVLHGYTF.

This chain links TRBV14 with TRBJ1-6, with no clear D. Germline V gene data show CDR1 as SGHDN and CDR2 as FVKESK. V lost 1 base and J lost 7, with 14 bases in between. This CDR3 is 16 amino acids long. The CDR3 sequence: CASSQARIGNNSPLHF. CDR3 bases: TGTGCCAGCAGCCAAGCCAGGATCGGGAACAATTCACCCCTCCACTTT.

V and J are TRBV12-3 or TRBV12-4 and TRBJ2-4, with 9 bases aligning to TRBD1. This CDR3 contains 21 residues. J gave up 0 bases and V 6 bases, and 21 bases lay outside the gene matches. The CDR3 nucleotides read TGTGCCAGCAGCCCAGATCCCGGTCGGGACAGGGTCCTATTAGCCAAAAACATTCAGTACTTC. Protein: CASSPDPGRDRVLLAKNIQYF.

This clonotype was seen more than once but under ten times. The chain links TRBV7-9 to TRBJ1-2, with unresolved D. This CDR3 is built from 15 residues. The V end lost 2 bases, the J end lost 2 bases, and 12 bases lay between the germline ends. Germline-derived CDR1 and CDR2 are SEHNR and FQNEAQ (reference sequence). DNA of the CDR3: TGTGCCAGCAGCTTAAAGGGAGCGAGGAACTATGGCTACACCTTC. This gives the protein CASSLKGARNYGYTF.

The rearrangement uses TRBV5-4 and TRBJ2-1, with TRBD2 matching 8 bases. With 6 bases clipped from V and 8 bases from J, the junction kept 13 bases outside the gene matches. The CDR3 consists of 15 residues. CDR1 SGHNT and CDR2 YYREEE come from the germline V gene (reference sequence). CDR3 loop: CASTKEGTRGDEQFF. CDR3 DNA: TGTGCCAGCACCAAAGAGGGGACTAGGGGCGATGAGCAGTTCTTC.

The chain couples TRBV6-5 to TRBJ2-7; D may be TRBD2 (5 bases). Gene TRBJ2-5 matches the end of the DNA better, so the J call may be wrong. The CDR3 is 14 residues long. Germline CDR1 reads MNHEY; CDR2 reads SVGAGI. For the CDR3, the DNA is TGTGCCAGCAGTTACTTGGCAGGAGGAAAGACCCAGTACTTC. Translated, it gives CASSYLAGGKTQYF.

This clonotype was counted only a few times. The chain is built from TRBV29-1 and TRBJ1-1, with D tentatively TRBD1 (5 bases). The V gene's germline CDR1 is SQVTM and CDR2 ANQGSEA. The V end was cut by 6 bases, the J end by 5 bases, with 16 bases between. The CDR3 is 13 residues long. CDR3 residues: CSVQPQGETEAFF. In DNA form, the CDR3 reads TGCAGCGTCCAGCCTCAGGGTGAAACTGAAGCTTTCTTT.

This clonotype showed up just once. This chain links TRBV12-3 or TRBV12-4 with TRBJ2-4; 7 bases match TRBD2. J lost 12 bases, V lost 6 bases, and 11 bases had no gene match. This CDR3 region has 13 residues. The CDR3 loop reads CASSRDYSSTQYF. The CDR3 nucleotides read TGTGCCAGCAGCCGGGACTATAGCTCCACTCAGTACTTC.

The chain uses TRBV12-3 or TRBV12-4 and TRBJ2-1, with D perhaps being TRBD1 or TRBD2 (5 bases each). The J call may be in error: the DNA end matches TRBJ2-7 better. The CDR3 has 13 amino acids. The CDR3 nucleotides are TGTGCCAGCAGTGCGCCTAGAGGGGTCGAGCAGTACTTC. Its protein product is CASSAPRGVEQYF.